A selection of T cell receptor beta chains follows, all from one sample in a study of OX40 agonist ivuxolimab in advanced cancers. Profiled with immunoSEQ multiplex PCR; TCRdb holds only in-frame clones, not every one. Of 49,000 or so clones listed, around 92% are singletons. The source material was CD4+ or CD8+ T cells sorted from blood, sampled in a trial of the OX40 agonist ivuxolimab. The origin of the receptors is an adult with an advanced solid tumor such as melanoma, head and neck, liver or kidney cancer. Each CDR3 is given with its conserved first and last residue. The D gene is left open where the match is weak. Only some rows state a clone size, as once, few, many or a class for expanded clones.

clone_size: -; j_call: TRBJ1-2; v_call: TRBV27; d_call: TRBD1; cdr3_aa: CASSLSPTGSYGYTF; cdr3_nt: TGTGCCAGCAGTTTATCGCCGACAGGGAGCTATGGCTACACCTTC
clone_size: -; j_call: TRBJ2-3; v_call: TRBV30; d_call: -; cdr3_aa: CASDYVTDTQYF; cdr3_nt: TGTGCCTCTGATTATGTCACAGATACGCAGTATTTT
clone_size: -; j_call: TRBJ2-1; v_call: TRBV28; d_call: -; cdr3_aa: CASSSIRTVFVRYEQFF; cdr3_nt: TGTGCCAGCAGCTCCATCCGCACAGTCTTTGTTCGTTATGAGCAGTTCTTC
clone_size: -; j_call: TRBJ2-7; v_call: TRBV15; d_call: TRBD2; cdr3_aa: CATSRDQAGAWGEQYF; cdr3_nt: TGTGCCACCAGCAGAGATCAAGCGGGAGCCTGGGGCGAGCAGTACTTC
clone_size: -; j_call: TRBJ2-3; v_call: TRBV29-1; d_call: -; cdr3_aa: CSACSWELGTDTQYF; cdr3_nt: TGCAGCGCCTGTTCATGGGAGTTGGGCACAGATACGCAGTATTTT
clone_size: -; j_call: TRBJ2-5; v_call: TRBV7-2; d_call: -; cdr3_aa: CASSLAWLQETQYF; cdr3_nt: TGTGCCAGCAGCTTAGCGTGGCTCCAAGAGACCCAGTACTTC
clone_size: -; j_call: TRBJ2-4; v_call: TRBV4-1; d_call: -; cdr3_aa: CASSQEISWGFKNIQYF; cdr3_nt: TGCGCCAGCAGCCAAGAAATAAGTTGGGGGTTTAAAAACATTCAGTACTTC
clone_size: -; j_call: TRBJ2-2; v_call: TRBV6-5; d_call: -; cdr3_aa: CASTLNTGELFF; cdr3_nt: TGTGCCAGCACCCTGAACACCGGGGAGCTGTTTTTT
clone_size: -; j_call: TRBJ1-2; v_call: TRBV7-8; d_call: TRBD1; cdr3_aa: CASSLDDRAYGYTF; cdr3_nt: TGTGCCAGCAGCTTAGATGACAGGGCCTATGGCTACACCTTC
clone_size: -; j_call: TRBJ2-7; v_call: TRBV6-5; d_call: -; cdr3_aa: CASSYSPVWLKQYF; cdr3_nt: TGTGCCAGCAGTTACTCCCCGGTATGGTTAAAGCAGTACTTC
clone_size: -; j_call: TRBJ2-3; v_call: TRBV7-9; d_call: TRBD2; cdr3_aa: CASSLEGLAYTDTQYF; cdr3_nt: TGTGCCAGCAGCTTAGAAGGACTAGCCTACACAGATACGCAGTATTTT
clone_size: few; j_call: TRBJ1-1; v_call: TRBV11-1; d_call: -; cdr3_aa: CASSGPDNLNTEAFF; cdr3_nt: TGTGCCAGCAGCGGCCCGGACAACTTGAACACTGAAGCTTTCTTT
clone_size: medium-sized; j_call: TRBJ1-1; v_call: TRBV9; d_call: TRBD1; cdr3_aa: CASSVTGTGGYEAFF; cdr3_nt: TGTGCCAGCAGCGTTACCGGGACAGGGGGCTATGAAGCTTTCTTT
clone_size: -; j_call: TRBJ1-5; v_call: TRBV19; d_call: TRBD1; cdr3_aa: CASSIGGTGFQPQHF; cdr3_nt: TGTGCCAGTAGTATAGGTGGGACAGGGTTTCAGCCCCAGCATTTT
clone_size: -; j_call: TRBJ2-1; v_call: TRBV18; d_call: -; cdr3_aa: CASSPNNEQFF; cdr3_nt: TGTGCCAGCTCCCCCAACAATGAGCAGTTCTTC
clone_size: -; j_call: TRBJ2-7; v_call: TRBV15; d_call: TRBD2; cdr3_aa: CATSIPARLAVKRTHEQYF; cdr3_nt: TGTGCCACCAGCATCCCGGCCCGACTAGCGGTTAAGAGGACCCACGAGCAGTACTTC
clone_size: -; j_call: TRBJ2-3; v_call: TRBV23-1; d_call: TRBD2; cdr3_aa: CARQGDSGKPDTQYF; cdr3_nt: TGCGCCAGACAGGGCGATAGCGGGAAGCCAGATACGCAGTATTTT
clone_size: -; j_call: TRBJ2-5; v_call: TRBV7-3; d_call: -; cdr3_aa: CASSLDETQYF; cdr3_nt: TGTGCCAGCAGCTTAGATGAGACCCAGTACTTC
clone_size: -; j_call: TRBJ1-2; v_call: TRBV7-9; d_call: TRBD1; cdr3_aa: CASSQGTDSNGYTF; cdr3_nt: TGTGCCAGCAGCCAGGGGACAGACTCTAATGGCTACACCTTC
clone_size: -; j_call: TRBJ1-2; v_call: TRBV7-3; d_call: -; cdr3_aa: CASSLRIDSTYGYTF; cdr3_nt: TGTGCCAGCAGCTTAAGGATCGACAGCACCTATGGCTACACCTTC
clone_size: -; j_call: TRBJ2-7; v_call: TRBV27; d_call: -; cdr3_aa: CASSWTGRNTYEQYF; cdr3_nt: TGTGCCAGCAGTTGGACGGGACGAAACACTTACGAGCAGTACTTC
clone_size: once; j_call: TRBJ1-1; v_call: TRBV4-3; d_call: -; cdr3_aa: CASTPAPLPNTEAFF; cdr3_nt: TGCGCCAGCACCCCTGCTCCCCTCCCTAACACTGAAGCTTTCTTT
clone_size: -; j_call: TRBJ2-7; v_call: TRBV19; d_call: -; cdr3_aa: CASSPSRGLYEQYF; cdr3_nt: TGTGCCAGTAGTCCCTCGAGGGGACTCTACGAGCAGTACTTC
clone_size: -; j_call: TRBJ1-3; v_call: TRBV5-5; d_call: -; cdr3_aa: CASSLEGDRNTIYF; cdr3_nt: TGTGCCAGCAGCTTGGAAGGGGACCGAAACACCATATATTTT
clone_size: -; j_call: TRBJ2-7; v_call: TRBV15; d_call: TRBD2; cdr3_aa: CATSRDREGGYEQYF; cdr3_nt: TGTGCCACCAGCAGAGATCGGGAGGGTGGGTACGAGCAGTACTTC
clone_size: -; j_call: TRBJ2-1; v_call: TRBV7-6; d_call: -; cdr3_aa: CASSLDRSEQFF; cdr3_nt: TGTGCCAGCAGCTTAGATAGGAGTGAGCAGTTCTTC
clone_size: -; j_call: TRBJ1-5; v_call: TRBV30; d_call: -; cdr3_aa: CAWSEGGVLKGQPQHF; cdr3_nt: TGTGCCTGGAGTGAGGGGGGCGTCCTAAAGGGTCAGCCCCAGCATTTT
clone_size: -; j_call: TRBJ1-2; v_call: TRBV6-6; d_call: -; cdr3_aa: CASSSFSERSEYGYTF; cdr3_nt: TGTGCCAGCAGCTCGTTTTCGGAGAGGTCCGAGTATGGCTACACCTTC
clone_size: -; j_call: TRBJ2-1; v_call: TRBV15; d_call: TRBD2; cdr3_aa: CATSRVGLAGVEQFF; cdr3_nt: TGTGCCACCAGCAGAGTGGGACTAGCGGGAGTGGAGCAGTTCTTC
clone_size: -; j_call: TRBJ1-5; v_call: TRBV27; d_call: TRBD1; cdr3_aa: CASSSQGAQPQHF; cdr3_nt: TGTGCCAGCAGTTCACAGGGGGCTCAGCCCCAGCATTTT
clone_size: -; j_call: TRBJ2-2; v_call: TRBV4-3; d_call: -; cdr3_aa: CASSERESENTGELFF; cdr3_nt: TGCGCCAGCAGCGAAAGGGAAAGCGAGAACACCGGGGAGCTGTTTTTT
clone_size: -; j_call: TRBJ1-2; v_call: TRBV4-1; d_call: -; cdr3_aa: CASSLLGTRGDGYTF; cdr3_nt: TGCGCCAGCAGCCTTTTGGGGACAAGGGGCGATGGCTACACCTTC
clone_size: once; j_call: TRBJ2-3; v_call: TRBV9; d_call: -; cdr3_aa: CASSQHRVADTQYF; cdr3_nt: TGTGCCAGCAGCCAACACAGGGTTGCAGATACGCAGTATTTT
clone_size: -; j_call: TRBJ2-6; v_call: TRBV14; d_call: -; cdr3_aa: CASSPRRGEGANVLTF; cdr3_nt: TGTGCCAGCAGCCCCCGAAGAGGAGAGGGGGCCAACGTCCTGACTTTC
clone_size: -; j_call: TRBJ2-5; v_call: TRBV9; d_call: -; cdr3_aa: CASSVDGGAAHF; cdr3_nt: TGTGCCAGCAGCGTAGATGGGGGGGCTGCGCACTTC
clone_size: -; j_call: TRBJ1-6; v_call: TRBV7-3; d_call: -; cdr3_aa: CASSRLKNSPLHF; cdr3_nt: TGTGCCAGCAGCAGATTGAAGAATTCACCCCTCCACTTT
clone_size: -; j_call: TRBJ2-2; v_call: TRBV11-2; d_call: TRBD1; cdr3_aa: CASSLVPRTGLNTGELFF; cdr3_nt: TGTGCCAGCAGCTTGGTTCCCCGGACAGGACTGAACACCGGGGAGCTGTTTTTT
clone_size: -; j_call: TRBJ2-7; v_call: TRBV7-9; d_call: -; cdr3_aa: CASSLAVSVEQYF; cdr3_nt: TGTGCCAGCAGCTTAGCGGTCTCAGTCGAGCAGTACTTC
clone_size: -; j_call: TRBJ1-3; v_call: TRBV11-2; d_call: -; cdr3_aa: CASSLEVRFHPSGNTIYF; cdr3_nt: TGTGCCAGCAGCTTAGAGGTCCGCTTCCACCCCTCTGGAAACACCATATATTTT
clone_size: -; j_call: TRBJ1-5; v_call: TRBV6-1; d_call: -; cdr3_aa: CASSEALLLGNQPQHF; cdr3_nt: TGTGCCAGCAGTGAAGCTCTATTGTTAGGCAATCAGCCCCAGCATTTT
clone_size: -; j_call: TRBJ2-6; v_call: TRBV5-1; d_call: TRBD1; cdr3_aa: CASSLVGTGDSGANVLTF; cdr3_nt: TGCGCCAGCAGCTTGGTAGGGACAGGGGACTCTGGGGCCAACGTCCTGACTTTC
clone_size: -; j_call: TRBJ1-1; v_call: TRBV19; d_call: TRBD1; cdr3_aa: CASSPGQVGTEAFF; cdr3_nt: TGTGCCAGTAGTCCGGGACAGGTCGGCACTGAAGCTTTCTTT
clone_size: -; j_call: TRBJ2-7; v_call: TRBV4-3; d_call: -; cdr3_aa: CASSARLGGYEQYF; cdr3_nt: TGCGCCAGCAGCGCAAGACTAGGGGGATACGAGCAGTACTTC
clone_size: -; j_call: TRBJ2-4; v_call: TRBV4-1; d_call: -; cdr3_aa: CASSQAPAGLAKNIQYF; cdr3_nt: TGCGCCAGCAGCCAAGCCCCCGCAGGGTTAGCCAAAAACATTCAGTACTTC